These T cell receptor beta chains were read from a single sample in a study of CXCR3-negative and CXCR3-positive naive CD8 T cells. No DNA is given; TCRdb re-called the 5' RACE reads and lists each CDR3 protein once. The listing contains tens of thousands of distinct CDR3 sequences. Sequencing was done on a sample of naive CXCR3- CD8+ T cells from blood. These receptors were taken from a human donor in good health. Some clones in this sample may be carry-over from other donors' samples. Both conserved end residues are part of each CDR3.

v_gene	j_gene	CDR3aa
TRBV28	TRBJ1-5	CASSLPSGSSNQPQHF
TRBV6-5	TRBJ2-3	CASRLAHDADTQYF
TRBV12-3/TRBV12-4	TRBJ2-2	CASRRATSGGELFF
TRBV24-1	TRBJ2-3	CATSDLRQGSDTQYF
TRBV12-3/TRBV12-4	TRBJ2-7	CASSLGQNYEQYF
TRBV29-1	TRBJ2-1	CSVEDIAGARADEQFF
TRBV7-9	TRBJ2-7	CASSPKRTGGSYEQYF
TRBV7-2	TRBJ2-3	CASSSRDISDTQYF
TRBV29-1	TRBJ2-7	CSVAGGITYEQYF
TRBV12-3/TRBV12-4	TRBJ2-2	CASSLADPGTGELFF
TRBV28	TRBJ2-2	CASSLQGAGELFF
TRBV27	TRBJ2-7	CASRAGLEQYF
TRBV7-3	TRBJ2-3	CASSLMGNPTDTQYF
TRBV25-1	TRBJ1-6	CASSERQGRSYNSPLHF
TRBV27	TRBJ2-7	CASSPGLAGIYEQYF
TRBV7-9	TRBJ1-4	CASSSTQGDNEKLFF
TRBV28	TRBJ1-2	CASSLRRAANYGYTF
TRBV6-5	TRBJ2-7	CASSYMGGRYEQYF
TRBV7-3	TRBJ2-2	CASTPLGNTGELFF
TRBV19	TRBJ2-3	CASSLLQTGAAYDTQYF
TRBV7-9	TRBJ2-7	CASSLPGSEQYF
TRBV29-1	TRBJ2-2	CSVERTGGSSGELFF
TRBV29-1	TRBJ1-2	CSVDPAGGDGYTF
TRBV12-3/TRBV12-4	TRBJ2-1	CASSLMGDEQFF
TRBV29-1	TRBJ2-2	CSVGGTGELFF
TRBV5-1	TRBJ2-5	CASSLGGRSGETQYF
TRBV29-1	TRBJ2-2	CSVGVLGAGELFF
TRBV4-1	TRBJ1-2	CASSHGTELGYTF
TRBV6-6	TRBJ2-7	CASSYSQGGGLEQYF